This T cell receptor (beta chain) comes out of a study of OX40 agonist ivuxolimab in advanced cancers. Study-wide points: Antigen specificity of clonally expanded peripheral T cells was not established.

Method: immunoSEQ multiplex PCR; TCRdb's copy keeps in-frame clones and lacks some. There are about 12,000 clones in the sample; 60% to 80% occur only once, and over 25% lies in the top ten. Blood specimens came from baseline, cycle 4 day 1, and cycle 7 day 1. On this clone itself: Its antigen is currently unknown.

Germline-derived CDR1 and CDR2 are LNHDA and SQIVND (reference sequence). The ends lost 2 bases at V and 5 bases at J; junction bases unmatched: 8. The CDR3 spans 17 residues. The starting material was CD4+ or CD8+ T cells sorted from blood, obtained in a trial of the OX40 agonist ivuxolimab. The clonotype was recovered from an adult with an advanced solid tumor such as melanoma, head and neck, liver or kidney cancer. The genes are TRBV19 and TRBJ2-2; 10 bases are a match to TRBD2. The CDR3 DNA follows: TGTGCCAGTAGTATAATTGAACTAGCGGGACATACCGGGGAGCTGTTTTTT. Residues: CASSIIELAGHTGELFF.